Sequencing of this T cell receptor (beta chain) was carried out in a study of blood T cell repertoires in COVID-19. Whole-study context: Sites in the United States, Italy and Spain provided acute and convalescent COVID-19 samples. Nucleic acid was either cDNA or gDNA, and it came from T cells, B-cell-depleted T cells, or PBMCs.

Some clones are missing from TCRdb's copy, which holds only in-frame ones; the method was immunoSEQ multiplex PCR. The sample lists around 170,000 clones, 84% occurring once. The germline V gene has CDR1 LNHDA and CDR2 SQIVND (reference sequence). Trimming removed 3 bases from V and 4 bases from J, with 12 bases in between. The CDR3 spans 14 residues. V and J are TRBV19 and TRBJ1-2, with a weak D call TRBD1 (5 bases). The TCR comes from a man aged 50 or older who had recovered from COVID-19. Sequencing used PBMCs or T cells enriched from blood (not recorded which). The CDR3 nucleotides read TGTGCCAGTAGTATCCCGGGACTACTCTATGGCTACACCTTC. Protein sequence: CASSIPGLLYGYTF. The whole variable domain, remainder taken from reference TRBV19 and TRBJ1-2, is DGGITQSPKYLFRKEGQNVTLSCEQNLNHDAMYWYRQDPGQGLRLIYYSQIVNDFQKGDIAEGYSVSREKKESFPLTVTSAQKNPTAFYLCASSIPGLLYGYTFGSGTRLTVV.